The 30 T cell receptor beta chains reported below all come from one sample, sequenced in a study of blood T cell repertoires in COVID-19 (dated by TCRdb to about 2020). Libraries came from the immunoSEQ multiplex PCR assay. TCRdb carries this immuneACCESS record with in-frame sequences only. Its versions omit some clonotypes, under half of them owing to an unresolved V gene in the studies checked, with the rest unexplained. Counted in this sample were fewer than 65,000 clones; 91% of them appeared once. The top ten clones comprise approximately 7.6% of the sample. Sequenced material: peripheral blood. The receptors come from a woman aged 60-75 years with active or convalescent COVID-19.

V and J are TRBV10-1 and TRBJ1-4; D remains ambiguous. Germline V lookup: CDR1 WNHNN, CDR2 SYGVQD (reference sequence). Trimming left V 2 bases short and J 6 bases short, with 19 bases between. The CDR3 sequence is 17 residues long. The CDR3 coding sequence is TGCGCCAGCAGTGAGCCGGGTCACGGGGAAAAAGATGAAAAACTGTTTTTT. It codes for CASSEPGHGEKDEKLFF.

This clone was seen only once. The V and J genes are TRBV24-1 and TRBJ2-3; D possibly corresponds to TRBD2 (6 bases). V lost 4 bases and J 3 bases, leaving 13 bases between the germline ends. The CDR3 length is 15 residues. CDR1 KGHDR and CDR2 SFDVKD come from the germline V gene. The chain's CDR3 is CATSEPGTRTDTQYF. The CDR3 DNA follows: TGTGCCACCAGTGAGCCCGGGACTCGAACAGATACGCAGTATTTT.

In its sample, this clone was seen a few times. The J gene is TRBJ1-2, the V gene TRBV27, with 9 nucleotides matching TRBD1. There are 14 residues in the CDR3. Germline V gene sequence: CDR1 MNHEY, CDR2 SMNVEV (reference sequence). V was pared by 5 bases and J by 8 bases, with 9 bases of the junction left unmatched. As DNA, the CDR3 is TGTGCCAGCAGTCCCAGACAGGGGGGTTGGGGCTACACCTTC. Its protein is CASSPRQGGWGYTF.

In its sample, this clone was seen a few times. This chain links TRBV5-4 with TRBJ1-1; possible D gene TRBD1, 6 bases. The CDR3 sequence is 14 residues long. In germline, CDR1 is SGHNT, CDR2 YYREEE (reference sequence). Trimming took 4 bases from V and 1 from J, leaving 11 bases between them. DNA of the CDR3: TGTGCCAGCAGCGTTACAGGGACGAACACTGAAGCTTTCTTT. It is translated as CASSVTGTNTEAFF.

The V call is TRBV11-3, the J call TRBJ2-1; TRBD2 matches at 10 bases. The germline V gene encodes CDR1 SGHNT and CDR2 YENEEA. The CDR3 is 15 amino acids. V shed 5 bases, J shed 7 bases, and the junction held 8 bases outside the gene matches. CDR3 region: CASSLSGRGINEQFF. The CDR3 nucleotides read TGTGCCAGCAGCCTGAGCGGGAGGGGCATTAATGAGCAGTTCTTC. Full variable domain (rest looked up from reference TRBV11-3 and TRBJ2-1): EAGVVQSPRYKIIEKKQPVAFWCNPISGHNTLYWYLQNLGQGPELLIRYENEEAVDDSQLPKDRFSAERLKGVDSTLKIQPAELGDSAVYLCASSLSGRGINEQFFGPGTRLTVL.

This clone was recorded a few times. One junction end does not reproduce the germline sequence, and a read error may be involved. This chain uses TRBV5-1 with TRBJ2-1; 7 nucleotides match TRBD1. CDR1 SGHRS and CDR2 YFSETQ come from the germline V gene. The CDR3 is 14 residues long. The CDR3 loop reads CASRKGAEDGEQFF. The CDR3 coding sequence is TGCGCAAGCAGGAAGGGGGCGGAGGATGGTGAGCAGTTCTTC.

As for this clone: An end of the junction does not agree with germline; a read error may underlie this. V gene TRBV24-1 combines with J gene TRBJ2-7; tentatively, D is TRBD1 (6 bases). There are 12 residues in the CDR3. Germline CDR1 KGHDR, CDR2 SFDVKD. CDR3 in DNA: TGTGCCACCAGTGATTTAGAGGGGGAGCAATACTTC. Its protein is CATSDLEGEQYF.

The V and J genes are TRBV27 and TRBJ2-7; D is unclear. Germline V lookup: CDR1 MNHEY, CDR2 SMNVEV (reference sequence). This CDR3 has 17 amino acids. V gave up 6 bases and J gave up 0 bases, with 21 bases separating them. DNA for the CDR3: TGTGCCAGCAGAATGCGTAATGAGAGCCCAAGCTCCTACGAGCAGTACTTC. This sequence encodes CASRMRNESPSSYEQYF.

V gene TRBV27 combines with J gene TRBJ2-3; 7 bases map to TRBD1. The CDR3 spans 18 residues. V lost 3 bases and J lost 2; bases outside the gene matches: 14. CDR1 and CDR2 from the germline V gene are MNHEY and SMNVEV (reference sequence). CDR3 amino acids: CASSFRSPTGTITDTQYF. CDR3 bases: TGTGCCAGCAGTTTCCGCTCCCCGACAGGGACAATCACAGATACGCAGTATTTT.

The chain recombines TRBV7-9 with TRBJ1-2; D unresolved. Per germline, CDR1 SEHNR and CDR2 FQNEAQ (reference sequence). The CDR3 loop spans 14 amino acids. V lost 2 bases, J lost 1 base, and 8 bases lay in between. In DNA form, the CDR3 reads TGTGCCAGCAGCTTATCGGGGAATAACTATGGCTACACCTTC. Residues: CASSLSGNNYGYTF.

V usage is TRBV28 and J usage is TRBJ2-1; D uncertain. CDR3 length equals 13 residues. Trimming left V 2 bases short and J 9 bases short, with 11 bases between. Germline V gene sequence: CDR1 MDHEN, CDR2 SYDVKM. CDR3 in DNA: TGTGCCAGCAGTTTACTCAAAACGGTTGAGCAGTTCTTC. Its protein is CASSLLKTVEQFF.

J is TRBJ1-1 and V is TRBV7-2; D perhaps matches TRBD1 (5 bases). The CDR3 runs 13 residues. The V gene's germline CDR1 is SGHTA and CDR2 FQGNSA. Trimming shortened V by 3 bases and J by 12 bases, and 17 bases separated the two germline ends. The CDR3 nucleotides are TGTGCCAGCAGCTTCGACCGACGGGGGACCCCTTTCTTT. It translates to CASSFDRRGTPFF.

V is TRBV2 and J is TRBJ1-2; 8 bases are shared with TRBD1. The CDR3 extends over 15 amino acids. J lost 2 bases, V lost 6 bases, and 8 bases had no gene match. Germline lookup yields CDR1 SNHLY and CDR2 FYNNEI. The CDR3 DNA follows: TGTGCCAGCAGGCTAGACAGGGGAATCAACTATGGCTACACCTTC. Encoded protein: CASRLDRGINYGYTF.

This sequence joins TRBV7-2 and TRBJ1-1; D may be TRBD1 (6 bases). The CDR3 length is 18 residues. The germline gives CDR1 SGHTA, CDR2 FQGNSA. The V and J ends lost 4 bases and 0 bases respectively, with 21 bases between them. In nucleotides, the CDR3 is TGTGCCAGCAGCTCCCGCCGGACAGAGTTCTTCATGAACACTGAAGCTTTCTTT. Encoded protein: CASSSRRTEFFMNTEAFF.

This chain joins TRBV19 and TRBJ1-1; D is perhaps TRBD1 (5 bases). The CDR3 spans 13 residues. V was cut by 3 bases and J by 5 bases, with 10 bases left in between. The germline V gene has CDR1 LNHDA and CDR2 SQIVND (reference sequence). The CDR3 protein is CASSMERGTEAFF. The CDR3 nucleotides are TGTGCCAGTAGTATGGAGCGGGGGACTGAAGCTTTCTTT.

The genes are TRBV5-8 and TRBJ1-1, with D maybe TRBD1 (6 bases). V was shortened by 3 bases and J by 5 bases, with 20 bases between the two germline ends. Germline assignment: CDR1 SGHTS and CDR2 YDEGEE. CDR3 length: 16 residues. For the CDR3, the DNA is TGTGCCAGCAGCTCCCTTCCAGGGGCGGCCAAGACTGAAGCTTTCTTT. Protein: CASSSLPGAAKTEAFF.

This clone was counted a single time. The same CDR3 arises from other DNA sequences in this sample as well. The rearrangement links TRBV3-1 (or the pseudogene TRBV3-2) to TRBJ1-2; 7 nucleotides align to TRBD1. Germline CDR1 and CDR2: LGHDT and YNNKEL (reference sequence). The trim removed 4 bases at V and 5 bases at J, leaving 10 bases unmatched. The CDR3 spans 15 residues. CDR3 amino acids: CASSRRTGSYYGYTF. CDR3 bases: TGTGCCAGCAGCCGACGGACAGGAAGCTATTATGGCTACACCTTC.

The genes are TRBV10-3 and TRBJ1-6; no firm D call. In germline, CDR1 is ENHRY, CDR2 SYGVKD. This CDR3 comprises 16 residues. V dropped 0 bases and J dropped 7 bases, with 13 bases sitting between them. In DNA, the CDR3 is TGTGCCATCAGTGAGTCGACCGGACGGGGAAATTCACCCCTCCACTTT. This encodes CAISESTGRGNSPLHF.

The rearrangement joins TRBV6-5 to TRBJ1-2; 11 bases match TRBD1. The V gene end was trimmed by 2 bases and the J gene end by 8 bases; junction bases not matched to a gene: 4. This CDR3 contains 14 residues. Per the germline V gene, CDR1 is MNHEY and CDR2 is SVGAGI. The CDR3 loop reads CASSYGQGARGYTF. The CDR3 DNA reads TGTGCCAGCAGTTACGGACAGGGGGCGCGAGGCTACACCTTC.

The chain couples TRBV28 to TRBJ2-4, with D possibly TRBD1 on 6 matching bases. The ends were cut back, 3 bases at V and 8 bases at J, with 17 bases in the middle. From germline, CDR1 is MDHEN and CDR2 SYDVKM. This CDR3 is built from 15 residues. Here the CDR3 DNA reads TGTGCCAGCAGTTTGAGGGGGTCTGGGGGATACATTCAGTACTTC. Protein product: CASSLRGSGGYIQYF.

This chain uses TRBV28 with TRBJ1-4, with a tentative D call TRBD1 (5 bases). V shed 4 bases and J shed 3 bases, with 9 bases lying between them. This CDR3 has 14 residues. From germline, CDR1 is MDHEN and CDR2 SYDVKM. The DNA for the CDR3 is TGTGCCAGCAGTTACTGGGGCTCTAATGAAAAACTGTTTTTT. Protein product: CASSYWGSNEKLFF.

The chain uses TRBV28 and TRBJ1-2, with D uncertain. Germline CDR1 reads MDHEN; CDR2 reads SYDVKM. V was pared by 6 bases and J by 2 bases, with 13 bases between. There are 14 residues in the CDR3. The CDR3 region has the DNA TGTGCCAGCAGCAGGTCGGCCCGAAACTATGGCTACACCTTC. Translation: CASSRSARNYGYTF.

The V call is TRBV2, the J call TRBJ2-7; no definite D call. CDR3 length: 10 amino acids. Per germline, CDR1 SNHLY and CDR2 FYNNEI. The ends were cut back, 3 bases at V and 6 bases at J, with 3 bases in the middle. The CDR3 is CASSDSEQYF. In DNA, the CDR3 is TGTGCCAGCAGTGATAGCGAGCAGTACTTC.

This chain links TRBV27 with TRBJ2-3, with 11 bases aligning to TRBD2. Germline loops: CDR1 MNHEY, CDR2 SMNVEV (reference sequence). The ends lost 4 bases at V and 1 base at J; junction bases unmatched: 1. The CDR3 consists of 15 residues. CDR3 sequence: CASSSLAGGTDTQYF. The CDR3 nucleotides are TGTGCCAGCAGTTCACTAGCGGGGGGCACAGATACGCAGTATTTT.

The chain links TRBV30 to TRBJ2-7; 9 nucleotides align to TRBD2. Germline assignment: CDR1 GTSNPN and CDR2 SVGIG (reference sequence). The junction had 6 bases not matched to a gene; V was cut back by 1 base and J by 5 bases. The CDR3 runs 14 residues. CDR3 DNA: TGTGCCTGGAGTGGCGGGGGGGATCTTAACGAGCAGTACTTC. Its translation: CAWSGGGDLNEQYF.

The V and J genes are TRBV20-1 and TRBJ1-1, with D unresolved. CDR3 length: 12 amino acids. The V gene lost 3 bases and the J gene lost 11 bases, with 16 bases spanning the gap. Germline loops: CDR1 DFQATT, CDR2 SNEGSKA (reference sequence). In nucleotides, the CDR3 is TGCAGTGCTAGTAGGGAGTGGAGGGAGGCTTTCTTT. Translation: CSASREWREAFF.

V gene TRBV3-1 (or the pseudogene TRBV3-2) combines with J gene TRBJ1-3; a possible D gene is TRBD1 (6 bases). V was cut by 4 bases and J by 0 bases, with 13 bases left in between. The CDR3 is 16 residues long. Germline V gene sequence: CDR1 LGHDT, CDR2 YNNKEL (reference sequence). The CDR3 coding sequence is TGTGCCAGCAGCCTGAACCAGGGGAGCTCTGGAAACACCATATATTTT. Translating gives CASSLNQGSSGNTIYF.

CDR3 sequence: CASSFNLQGAPQHF. DNA for the CDR3: TGTGCCAGCAGTTTTAACTTACAGGGGGCGCCCCAGCATTTT. The V gene is TRBV27, the J gene TRBJ1-5; TRBD1 matches at 9 bases. This CDR3 has 14 amino acids. J gave up 9 bases and V 3 bases, and 6 bases lay outside the gene matches. Germline assignment: CDR1 MNHEY and CDR2 SMNVEV (reference sequence).

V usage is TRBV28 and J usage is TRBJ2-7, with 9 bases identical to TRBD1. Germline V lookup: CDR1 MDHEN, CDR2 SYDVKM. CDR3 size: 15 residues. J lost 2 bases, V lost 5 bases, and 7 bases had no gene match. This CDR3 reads CASSADRGAPYEQYF. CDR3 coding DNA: TGTGCCAGCAGTGCCGACAGGGGGGCCCCCTACGAGCAGTACTTC.

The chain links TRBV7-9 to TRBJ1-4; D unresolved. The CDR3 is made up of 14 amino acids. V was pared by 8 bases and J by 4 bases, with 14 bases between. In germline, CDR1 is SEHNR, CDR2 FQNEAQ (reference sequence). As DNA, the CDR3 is TGTGCCAGCCAAAGCCAAAGAAATAATGAAAAACTGTTTTTT. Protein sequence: CASQSQRNNEKLFF. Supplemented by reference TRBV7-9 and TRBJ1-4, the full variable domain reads DTGVSQNPRHKITKRGQNVTFRCDPISEHNRLYWYRQTLGQGPEFLTYFQNEAQLEKSRLLSDRFSAERPKGSFSTLEIQRTEQGDSAMYLCASQSQRNNEKLFFGSGTQLSVL.